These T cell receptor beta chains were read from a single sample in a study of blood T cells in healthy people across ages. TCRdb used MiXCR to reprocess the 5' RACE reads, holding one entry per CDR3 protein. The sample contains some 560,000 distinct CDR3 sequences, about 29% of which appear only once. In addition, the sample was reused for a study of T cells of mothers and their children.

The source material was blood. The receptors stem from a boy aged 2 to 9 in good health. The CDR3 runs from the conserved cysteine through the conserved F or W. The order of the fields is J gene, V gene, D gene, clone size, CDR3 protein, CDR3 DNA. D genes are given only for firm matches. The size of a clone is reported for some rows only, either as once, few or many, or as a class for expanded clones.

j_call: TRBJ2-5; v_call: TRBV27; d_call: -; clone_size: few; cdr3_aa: CASRDPILRETQYF; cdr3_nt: TGTGCCAGCAGAGACCCTATCTTGCGGGAGACCCAGTACTTC
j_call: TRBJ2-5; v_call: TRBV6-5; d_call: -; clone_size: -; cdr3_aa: CASTFSGGGYGTQYF; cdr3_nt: TGTGCCAGCACCTTTAGCGGAGGGGGTTATGGGACCCAGTACTTC
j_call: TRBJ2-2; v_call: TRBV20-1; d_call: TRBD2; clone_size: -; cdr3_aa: CSARDQSGTSDTGELFF; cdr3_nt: TGCAGTGCTAGAGATCAATCCGGGACTAGCGACACCGGGGAGCTGTTTTTT
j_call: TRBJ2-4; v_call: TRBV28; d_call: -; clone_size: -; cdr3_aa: CASSTASPGGIQYF; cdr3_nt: TGTGCCAGCAGCACTGCTAGCCCAGGGGGGATTCAGTACTTC
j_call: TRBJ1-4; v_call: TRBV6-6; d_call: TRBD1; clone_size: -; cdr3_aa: CASSYEGADEKLFF; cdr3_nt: TGTGCCAGCAGTTACGAGGGGGCTGACGAAAAACTGTTTTTT
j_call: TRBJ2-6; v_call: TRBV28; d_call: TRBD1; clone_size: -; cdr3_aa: CASSNFRDRGLKGANVLTF; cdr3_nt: TGTGCCAGCAGCAATTTCCGGGACAGGGGCCTGAAGGGGGCCAACGTCCTGACTTTC
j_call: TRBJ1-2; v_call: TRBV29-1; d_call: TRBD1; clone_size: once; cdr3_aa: CSVARQGTIYGYTF; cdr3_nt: TGCAGCGTTGCCCGACAGGGTACAATCTATGGCTACACCTTC
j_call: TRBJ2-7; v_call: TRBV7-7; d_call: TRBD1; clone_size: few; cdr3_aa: CASSVGTGEYEQYF; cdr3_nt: TGTGCCAGCAGCGTTGGGACAGGGGAATACGAGCAGTACTTC
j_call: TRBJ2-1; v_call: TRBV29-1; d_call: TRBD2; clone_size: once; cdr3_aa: CSVEGWASGNEQFF; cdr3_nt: TGCAGCGTTGAAGGGTGGGCTAGCGGGAATGAGCAGTTCTTC
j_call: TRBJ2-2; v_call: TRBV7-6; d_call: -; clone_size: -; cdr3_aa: CASSSRRGDGELFF; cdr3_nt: TGTGCCAGCAGCTCCCGAAGGGGCGACGGGGAGCTGTTTTTT
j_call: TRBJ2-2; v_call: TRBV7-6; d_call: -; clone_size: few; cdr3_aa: CASSPGTPNTGELFF; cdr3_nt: TGTGCCAGCTCCCCAGGCACGCCGAACACCGGGGAGCTGTTTTTT
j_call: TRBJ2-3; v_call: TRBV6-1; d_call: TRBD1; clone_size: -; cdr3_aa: CASSRGKDRGLTDTQYF; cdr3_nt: TGTGCCAGCAGTCGAGGGAAAGACAGGGGGCTGACAGATACGCAGTATTTT
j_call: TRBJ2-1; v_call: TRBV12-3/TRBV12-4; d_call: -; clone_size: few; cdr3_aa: CASVGGGEQFF; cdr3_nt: TGTGCCAGCGTTGGTGGGGGAGAGCAGTTCTTC
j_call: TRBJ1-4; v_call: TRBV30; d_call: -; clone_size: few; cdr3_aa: CAWSVASNEKLFF; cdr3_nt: TGTGCCTGGAGTGTGGCGAGTAATGAAAAACTGTTTTTT
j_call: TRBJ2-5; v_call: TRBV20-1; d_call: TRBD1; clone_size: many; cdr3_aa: CSARDPGTGDQETQYF; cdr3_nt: TGCAGTGCTAGAGACCCCGGGACAGGGGATCAAGAGACCCAGTACTTC
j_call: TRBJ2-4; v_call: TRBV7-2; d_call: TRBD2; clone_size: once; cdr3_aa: CASSGLAGGRWDIQYF; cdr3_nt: TGTGCCAGCAGCGGACTAGCGGGGGGCCGATGGGACATTCAGTACTTC
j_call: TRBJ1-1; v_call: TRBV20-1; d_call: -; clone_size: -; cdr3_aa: CSARKGLTEAFF; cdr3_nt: TGCAGTGCTAGAAAAGGGTTGACTGAAGCTTTCTTT
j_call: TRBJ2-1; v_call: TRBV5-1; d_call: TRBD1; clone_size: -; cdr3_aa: CASGDRGYYNEQFF; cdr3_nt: TGCGCCAGCGGCGACAGGGGGTATTACAATGAGCAGTTCTTC
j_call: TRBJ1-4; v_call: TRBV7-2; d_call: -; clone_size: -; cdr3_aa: CASSLALLGAGNEKLFF; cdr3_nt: TGTGCCAGCAGCTTAGCGCTATTGGGGGCTGGGAACGAAAAACTGTTTTTT
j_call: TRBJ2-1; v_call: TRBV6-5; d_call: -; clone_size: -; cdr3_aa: CASSYSRVYNERFF; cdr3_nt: TGTGCCAGCAGTTACTCACGGGTTTACAATGAGCGGTTCTTC
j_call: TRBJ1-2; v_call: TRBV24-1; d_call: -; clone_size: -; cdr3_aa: CANPGPGRDYGYTF; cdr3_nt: TGTGCTAACCCTGGCCCGGGTCGGGACTATGGCTACACCTTC
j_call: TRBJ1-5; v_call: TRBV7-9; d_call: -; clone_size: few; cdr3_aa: CASSLATGVQHF; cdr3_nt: TGTGCCAGCAGCTTAGCGACAGGCGTCCAGCATTTT
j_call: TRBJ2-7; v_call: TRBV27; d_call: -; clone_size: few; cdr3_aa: CASRTTYGQGLTHEQYF; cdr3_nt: TGTGCCAGCAGAACGACTTACGGGCAGGGGCTTACCCACGAGCAGTACTTC
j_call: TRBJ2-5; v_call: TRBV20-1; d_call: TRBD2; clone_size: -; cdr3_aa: CSASPLASDKETQYF; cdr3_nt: TGCAGTGCTAGCCCACTAGCGTCTGACAAGGAGACCCAGTACTTC
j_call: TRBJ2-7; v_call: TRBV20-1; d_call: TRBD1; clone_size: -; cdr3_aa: CSATQGAAYEQYF; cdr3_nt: TGCAGTGCAACCCAGGGGGCGGCTTACGAGCAGTACTTC
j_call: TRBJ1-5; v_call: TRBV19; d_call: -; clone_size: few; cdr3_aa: CASNRGPSNQPQHF; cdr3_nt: TGTGCCAGTAATCGGGGTCCGAGCAATCAGCCCCAGCATTTT
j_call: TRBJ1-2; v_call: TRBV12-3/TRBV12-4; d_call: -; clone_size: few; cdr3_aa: CASSIKGTGLDGYTF; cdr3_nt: TGTGCCAGCAGCATTAAAGGGACGGGCCTCGATGGCTACACCTTC
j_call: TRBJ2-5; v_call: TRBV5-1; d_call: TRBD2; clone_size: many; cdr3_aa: CASSSRTSGRGGETQYF; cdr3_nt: TGCGCCAGCAGCTCTAGGACTAGCGGGCGAGGAGGAGAGACCCAGTACTTC
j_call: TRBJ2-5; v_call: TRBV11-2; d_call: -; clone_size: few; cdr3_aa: CASSLGLPATETQYF; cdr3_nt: TGTGCCAGCAGCTTGGGACTCCCGGCAACAGAGACCCAGTACTTC
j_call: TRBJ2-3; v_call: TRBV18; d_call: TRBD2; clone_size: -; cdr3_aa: CASSQNPGTSGSQYF; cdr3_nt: TGTGCCAGCTCCCAAAACCCAGGGACTAGTGGTTCGCAGTATTTT
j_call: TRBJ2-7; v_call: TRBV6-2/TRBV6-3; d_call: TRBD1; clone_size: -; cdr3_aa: CASSRQGIIYEQYF; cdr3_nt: TGTGCCAGCAGTCGACAGGGGATCATCTACGAGCAGTACTTC
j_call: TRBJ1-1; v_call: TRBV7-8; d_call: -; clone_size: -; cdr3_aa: CASSGGVNTEAFF; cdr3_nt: TGTGCCAGCAGCGGGGGGGTGAACACTGAAGCTTTCTTT
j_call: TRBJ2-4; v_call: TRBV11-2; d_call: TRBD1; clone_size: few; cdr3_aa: CASSLLRQGINIQYF; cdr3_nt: TGTGCCAGCAGCCTACTACGACAGGGGATAAACATTCAGTACTTC
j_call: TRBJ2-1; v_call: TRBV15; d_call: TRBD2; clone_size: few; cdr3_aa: CATSRDLKTSSYNEQFF; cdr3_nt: TGTGCCACCAGCAGAGATCTCAAGACTAGCAGCTACAATGAGCAGTTCTTC
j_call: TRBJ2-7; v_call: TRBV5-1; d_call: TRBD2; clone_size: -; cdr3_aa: CASSDPGGTYEQYF; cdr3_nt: TGCGCCAGCAGCGACCCGGGAGGGACCTACGAGCAGTACTTC
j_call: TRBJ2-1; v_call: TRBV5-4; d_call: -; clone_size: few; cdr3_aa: CASSGTGTRPSSYNEQFF; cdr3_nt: TGTGCCAGCAGCGGAACAGGTACTAGGCCCAGCTCCTACAATGAGCAGTTCTTC
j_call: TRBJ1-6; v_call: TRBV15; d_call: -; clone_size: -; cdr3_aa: CATALRSSYNSPLHF; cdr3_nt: TGTGCCACCGCCTTGCGGAGCTCCTATAATTCACCCCTCCACTTT
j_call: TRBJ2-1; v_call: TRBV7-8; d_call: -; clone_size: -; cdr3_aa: CASSRDRGSSYNEQFF; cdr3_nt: TGTGCCAGCAGCCGGGACCGTGGGAGCTCCTACAATGAGCAGTTCTTC
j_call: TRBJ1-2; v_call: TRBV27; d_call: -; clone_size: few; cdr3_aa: CASSLKRDYGYTF; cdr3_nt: TGTGCCAGCAGTTTGAAAAGGGACTATGGCTACACCTTC
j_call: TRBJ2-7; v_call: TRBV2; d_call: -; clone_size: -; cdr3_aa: CASLLEAGYPYEQYF; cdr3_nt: TGTGCCAGCCTTTTGGAGGCAGGGTACCCCTACGAGCAGTACTTC
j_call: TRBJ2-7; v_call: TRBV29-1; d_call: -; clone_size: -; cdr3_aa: CSVTETGSYEQYF; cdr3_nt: TGCAGCGTTACAGAGACAGGTTCCTACGAGCAGTACTTC
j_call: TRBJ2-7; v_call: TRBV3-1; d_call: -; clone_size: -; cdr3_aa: CASSQLDATGEQYF; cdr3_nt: TGTGCCAGCAGCCAACTAGACGCGACGGGAGAACAGTACTTC
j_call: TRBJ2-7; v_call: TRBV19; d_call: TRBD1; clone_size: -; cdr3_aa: CASSIAGTDYEQYF; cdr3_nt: TGTGCCAGTAGTATCGCCGGGACAGACTACGAGCAGTACTTC
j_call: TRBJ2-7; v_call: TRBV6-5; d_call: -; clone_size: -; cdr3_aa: CASSSDESASYEQYF; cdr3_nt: TGTGCCAGCAGCTCCGATGAATCAGCGAGCTACGAGCAGTACTTC
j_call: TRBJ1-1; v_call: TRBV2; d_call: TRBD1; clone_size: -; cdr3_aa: CASSPTGILRTEAFF; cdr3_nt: TGTGCCAGCAGTCCGACAGGGATTTTACGGACTGAAGCTTTCTTT
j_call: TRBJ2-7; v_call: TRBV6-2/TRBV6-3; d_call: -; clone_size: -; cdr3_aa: CASNRYSYEQYF; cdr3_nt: TGTGCCAGCAATCGGTACTCCTACGAGCAGTACTTC
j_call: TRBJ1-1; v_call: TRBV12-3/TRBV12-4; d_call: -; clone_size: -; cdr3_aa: CASNLHRDTEAFF; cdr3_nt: TGTGCCAGCAACCTCCATAGGGACACTGAAGCTTTCTTT
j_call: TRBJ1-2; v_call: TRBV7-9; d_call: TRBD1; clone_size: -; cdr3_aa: CASSVTGDGYTF; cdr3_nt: TGTGCCAGCAGCGTAACAGGGGACGGCTACACCTTC
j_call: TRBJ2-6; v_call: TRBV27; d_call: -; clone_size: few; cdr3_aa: CASSFQLSGANVLTF; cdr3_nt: TGTGCCAGCAGTTTTCAGCTTTCTGGGGCCAACGTCCTGACTTTC
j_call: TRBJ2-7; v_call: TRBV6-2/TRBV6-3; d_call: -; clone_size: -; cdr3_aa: CASSYSKISSYEQYF; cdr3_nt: TGTGCCAGCAGTTACTCGAAGATAAGCTCCTACGAGCAGTACTTC
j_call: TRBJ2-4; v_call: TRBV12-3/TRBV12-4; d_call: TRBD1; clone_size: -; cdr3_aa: CASSSSDRAKNIQYF; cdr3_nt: TGTGCCAGCAGTTCCTCGGACAGGGCCAAAAACATTCAGTACTTC
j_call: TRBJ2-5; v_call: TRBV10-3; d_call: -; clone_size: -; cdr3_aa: CAISPWVQETQYF; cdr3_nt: TGTGCCATCAGTCCCTGGGTGCAAGAGACCCAGTACTTC
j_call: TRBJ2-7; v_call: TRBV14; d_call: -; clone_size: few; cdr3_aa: CASAPPGPYEQYF; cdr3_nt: TGTGCCAGCGCCCCCCCAGGGCCCTACGAGCAGTACTTC
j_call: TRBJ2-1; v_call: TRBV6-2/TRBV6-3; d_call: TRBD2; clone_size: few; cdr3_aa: CASSTGLVGNEQFF; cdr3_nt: TGTGCCAGCAGTACCGGACTAGTGGGAAATGAGCAGTTCTTC
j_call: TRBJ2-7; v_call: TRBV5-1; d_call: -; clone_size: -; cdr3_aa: CASSLAWQNYEQYF; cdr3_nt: TGCGCCAGCAGCTTGGCATGGCAGAACTACGAGCAGTACTTC
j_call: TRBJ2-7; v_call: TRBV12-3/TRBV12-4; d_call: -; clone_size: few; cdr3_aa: CASSVWAPPTYEQYF; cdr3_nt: TGTGCCAGTTCGGTTTGGGCGCCACCCACCTACGAGCAGTACTTC
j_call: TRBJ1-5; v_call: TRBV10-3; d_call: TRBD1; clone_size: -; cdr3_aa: CAIRGTDNQPQHF; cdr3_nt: TGTGCCATCCGCGGGACAGATAATCAGCCCCAGCATTTT
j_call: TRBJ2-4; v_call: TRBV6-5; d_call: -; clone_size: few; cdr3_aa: CASSYSIAGLAKNIQYF; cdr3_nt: TGTGCCAGCAGTTACTCGATAGCCGGATTAGCCAAAAACATTCAGTACTTC
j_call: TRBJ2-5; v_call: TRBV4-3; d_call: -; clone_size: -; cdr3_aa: CASSPHIGGSQGQETQYF; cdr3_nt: TGCGCCAGCAGCCCACACATAGGGGGATCCCAGGGTCAAGAGACCCAGTACTTC